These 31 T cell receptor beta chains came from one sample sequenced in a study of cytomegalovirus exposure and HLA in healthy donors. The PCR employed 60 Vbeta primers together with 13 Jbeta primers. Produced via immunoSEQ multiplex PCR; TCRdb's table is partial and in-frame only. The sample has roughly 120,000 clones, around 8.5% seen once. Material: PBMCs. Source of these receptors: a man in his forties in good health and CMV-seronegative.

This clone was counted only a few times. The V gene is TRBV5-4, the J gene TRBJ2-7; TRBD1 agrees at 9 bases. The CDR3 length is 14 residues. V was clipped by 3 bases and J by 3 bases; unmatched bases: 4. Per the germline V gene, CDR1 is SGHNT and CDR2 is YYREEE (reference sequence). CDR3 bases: TGTGCCAGCAGCTCCGGGACAGGGCTCTACGAGCAGTACTTC. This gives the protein CASSSGTGLYEQYF.

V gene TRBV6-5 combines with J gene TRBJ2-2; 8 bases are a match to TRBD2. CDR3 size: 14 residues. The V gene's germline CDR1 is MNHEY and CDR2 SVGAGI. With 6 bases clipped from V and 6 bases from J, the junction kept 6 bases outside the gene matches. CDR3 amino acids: CASSRTSMAGELFF. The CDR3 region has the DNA TGTGCCAGCAGCCGGACTAGCATGGCCGGGGAGCTGTTTTTT.

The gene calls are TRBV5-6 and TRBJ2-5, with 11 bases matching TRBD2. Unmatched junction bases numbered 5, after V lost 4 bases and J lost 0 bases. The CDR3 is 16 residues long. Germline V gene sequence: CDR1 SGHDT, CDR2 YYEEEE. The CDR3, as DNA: TGTGCCAGCAGCCCCTTAGCGGGGGGGTACCAAGAGACCCAGTACTTC. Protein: CASSPLAGGYQETQYF.

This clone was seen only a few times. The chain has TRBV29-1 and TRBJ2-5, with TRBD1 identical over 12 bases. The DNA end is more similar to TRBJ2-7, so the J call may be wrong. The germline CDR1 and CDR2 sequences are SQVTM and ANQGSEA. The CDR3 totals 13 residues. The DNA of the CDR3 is TGCAGCGTGGGGGACAGGGGGCCCTACGAGCAGTACTTC. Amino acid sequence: CSVGDRGPYEQYF.

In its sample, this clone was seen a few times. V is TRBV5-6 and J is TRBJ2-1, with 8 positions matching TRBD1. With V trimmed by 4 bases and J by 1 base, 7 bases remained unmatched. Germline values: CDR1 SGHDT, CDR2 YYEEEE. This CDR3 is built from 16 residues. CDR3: CASSRWTGRSYNEQFF. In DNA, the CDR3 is TGTGCCAGCAGCCGCTGGACAGGGAGATCCTACAATGAGCAGTTCTTC.

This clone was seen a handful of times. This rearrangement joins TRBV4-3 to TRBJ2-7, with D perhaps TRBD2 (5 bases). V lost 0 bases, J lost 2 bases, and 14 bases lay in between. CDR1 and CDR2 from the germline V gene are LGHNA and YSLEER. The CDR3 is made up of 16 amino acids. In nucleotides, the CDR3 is TGCGCCAGCAGCCAAGATCCCCGGGGAAATACCTACGAGCAGTACTTC. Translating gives CASSQDPRGNTYEQYF.

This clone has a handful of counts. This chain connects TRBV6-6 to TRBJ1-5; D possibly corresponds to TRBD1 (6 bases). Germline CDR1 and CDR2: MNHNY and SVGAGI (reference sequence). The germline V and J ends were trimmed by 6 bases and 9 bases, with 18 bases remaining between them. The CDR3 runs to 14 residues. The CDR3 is CASSLDSPLGPQHF. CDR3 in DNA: TGTGCCAGCAGCTTGGACAGCCCCCTCGGGCCCCAGCATTTT.

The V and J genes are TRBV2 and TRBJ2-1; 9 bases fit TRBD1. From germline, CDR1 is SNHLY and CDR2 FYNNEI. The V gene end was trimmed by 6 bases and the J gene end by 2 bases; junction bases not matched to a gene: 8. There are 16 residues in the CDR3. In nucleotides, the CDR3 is TGTGCCAGCAGGACTCCCCGGGACAGGGCCTACAATGAGCAGTTCTTC. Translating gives CASRTPRDRAYNEQFF.

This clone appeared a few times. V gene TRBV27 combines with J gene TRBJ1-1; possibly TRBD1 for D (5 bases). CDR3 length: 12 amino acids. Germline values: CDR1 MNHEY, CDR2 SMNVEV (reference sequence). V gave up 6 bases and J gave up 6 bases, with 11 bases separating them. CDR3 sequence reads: CASRKTEAEAFF. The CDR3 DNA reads TGTGCCAGCAGAAAGACAGAGGCTGAAGCTTTCTTT.

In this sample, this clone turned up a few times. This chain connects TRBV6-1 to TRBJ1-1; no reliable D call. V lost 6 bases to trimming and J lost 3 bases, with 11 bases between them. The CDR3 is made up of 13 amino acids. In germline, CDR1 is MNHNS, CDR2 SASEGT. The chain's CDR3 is CASRGGGYTEAFF. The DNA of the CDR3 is TGTGCCAGCAGGGGAGGTGGGTACACTGAAGCTTTCTTT.

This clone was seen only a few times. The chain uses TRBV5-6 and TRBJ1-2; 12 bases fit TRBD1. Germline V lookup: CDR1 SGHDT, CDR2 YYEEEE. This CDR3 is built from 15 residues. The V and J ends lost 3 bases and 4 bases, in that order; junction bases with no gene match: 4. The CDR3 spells CASSYGDRGLYGYTF. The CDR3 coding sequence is TGTGCCAGCAGCTACGGGGACAGGGGGCTCTATGGCTACACCTTC.

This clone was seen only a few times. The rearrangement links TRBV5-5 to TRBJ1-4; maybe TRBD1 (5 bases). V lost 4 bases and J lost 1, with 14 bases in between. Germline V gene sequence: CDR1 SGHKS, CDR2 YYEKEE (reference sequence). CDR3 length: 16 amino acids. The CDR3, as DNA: TGTGCCAGCAGCCCCCGGGGGACGAGAACTAATGAAAAACTGTTTTTT. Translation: CASSPRGTRTNEKLFF.

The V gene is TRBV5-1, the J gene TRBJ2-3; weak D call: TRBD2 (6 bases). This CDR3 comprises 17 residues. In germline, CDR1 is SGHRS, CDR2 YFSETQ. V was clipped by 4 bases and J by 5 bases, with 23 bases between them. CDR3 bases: TGCGCCAGCAGCGGCAATCGAGGGACGGGAGCTTTAGATACGCAGTATTTT. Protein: CASSGNRGTGALDTQYF.

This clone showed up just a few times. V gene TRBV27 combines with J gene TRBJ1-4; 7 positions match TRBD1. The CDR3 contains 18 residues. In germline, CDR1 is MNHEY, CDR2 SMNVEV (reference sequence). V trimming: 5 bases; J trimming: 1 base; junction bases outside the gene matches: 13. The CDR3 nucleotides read TGTGCCAGCAGTCCGGAGACAGGGTGGTATAGAACTAATGAAAAACTGTTTTTT. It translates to CASSPETGWYRTNEKLFF.

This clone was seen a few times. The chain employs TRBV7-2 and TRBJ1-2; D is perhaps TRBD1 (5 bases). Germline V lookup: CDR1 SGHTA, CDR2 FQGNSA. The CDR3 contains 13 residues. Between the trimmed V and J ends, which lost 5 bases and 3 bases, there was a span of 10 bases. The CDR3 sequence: CASSIRQYYGYTF. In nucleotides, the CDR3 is TGTGCCAGCAGCATTAGACAGTACTATGGCTACACCTTC.

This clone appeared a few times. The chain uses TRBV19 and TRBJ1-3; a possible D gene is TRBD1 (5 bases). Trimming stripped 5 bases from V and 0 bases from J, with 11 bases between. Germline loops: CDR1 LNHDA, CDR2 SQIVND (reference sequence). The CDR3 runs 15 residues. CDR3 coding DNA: TGTGCCAGTAGTCCCACCGACAGCTCTGGAAACACCATATATTTT. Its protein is CASSPTDSSGNTIYF.

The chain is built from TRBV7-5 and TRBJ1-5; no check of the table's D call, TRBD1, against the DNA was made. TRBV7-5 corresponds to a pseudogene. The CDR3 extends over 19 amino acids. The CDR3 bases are TGTGCCAGAAGCTTGGGAACGGACAGGGTGGTTTACGCCAATCAGCCCCAGCATTTT. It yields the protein CARSLGTDRVVYANQPQHF.

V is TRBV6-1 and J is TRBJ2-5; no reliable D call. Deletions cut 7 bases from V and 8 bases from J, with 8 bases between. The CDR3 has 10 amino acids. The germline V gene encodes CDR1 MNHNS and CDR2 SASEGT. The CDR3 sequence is CASNRETQYF. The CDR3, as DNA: TGTGCCAGCAACCGAGAAACCCAGTACTTC.

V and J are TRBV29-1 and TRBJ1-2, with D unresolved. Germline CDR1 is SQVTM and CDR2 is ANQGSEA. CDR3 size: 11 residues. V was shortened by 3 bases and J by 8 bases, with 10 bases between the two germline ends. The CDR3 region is CSVERATGYTF. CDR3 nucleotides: TGCAGCGTTGAGCGGGCCACGGGCTACACCTTC.

In DNA form, the CDR3 reads TGTGCCAGCAGCCCTACCTGGACAGGGGGGTATGGCTACACCTTC. Translating it yields CASSPTWTGGYGYTF. J is TRBJ1-2 and V is TRBV9, with 10 bases lining up with TRBD1. The CDR3 extends over 15 amino acids. J lost 5 bases, V lost 4 bases, and 8 bases had no gene match. The germline CDR1 and CDR2 sequences are SGDLS and YYNGEE.

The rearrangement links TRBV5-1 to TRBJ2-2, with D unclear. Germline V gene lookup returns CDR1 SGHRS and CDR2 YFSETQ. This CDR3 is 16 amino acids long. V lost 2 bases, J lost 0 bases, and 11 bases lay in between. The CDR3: CASSFVVTANTGELFF. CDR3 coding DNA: TGCGCCAGCAGCTTCGTAGTAACTGCGAACACCGGGGAGCTGTTTTTT.

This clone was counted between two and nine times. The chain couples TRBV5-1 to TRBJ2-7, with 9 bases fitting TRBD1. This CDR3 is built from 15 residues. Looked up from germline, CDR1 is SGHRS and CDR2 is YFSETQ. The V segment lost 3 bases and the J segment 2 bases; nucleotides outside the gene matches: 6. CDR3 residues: CASSSRDREPYEQYF. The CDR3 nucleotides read TGCGCCAGCAGCTCCCGGGACAGGGAGCCCTACGAGCAGTACTTC. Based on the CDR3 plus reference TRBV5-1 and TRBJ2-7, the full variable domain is KAGVTQTPRYLIKTRGQQVTLSCSPISGHRSVSWYQQTPGQGLQFLFEYFSETQRNKGNFPGRFSGRQFSNSRSEMNVSTLELGDSALYLCASSSRDREPYEQYFGPGTRLTVT.

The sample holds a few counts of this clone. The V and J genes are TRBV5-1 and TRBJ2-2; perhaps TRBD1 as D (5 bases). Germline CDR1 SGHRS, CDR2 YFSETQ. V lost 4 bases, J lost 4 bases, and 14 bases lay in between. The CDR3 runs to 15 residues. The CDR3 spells CASSAAGPSTGELFF. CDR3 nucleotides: TGCGCCAGCAGCGCTGCAGGGCCCAGCACCGGGGAGCTGTTTTTT.

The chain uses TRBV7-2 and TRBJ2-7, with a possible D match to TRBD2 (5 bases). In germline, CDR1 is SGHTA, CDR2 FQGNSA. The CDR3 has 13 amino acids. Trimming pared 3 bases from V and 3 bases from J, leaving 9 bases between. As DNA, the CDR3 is TGTGCCAGCAGCTTCGAGGGCTACTACGAGCAGTACTTC. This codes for CASSFEGYYEQYF. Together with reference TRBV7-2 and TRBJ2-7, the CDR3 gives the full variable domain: GAGVSQSPSNKVTEKGKDVELRCDPISGHTALYWYRQSLGQGLEFLIYFQGNSAPDKSGLPSDRFSAERTGGSVSTLTIQRTQQEDSAVYLCASSFEGYYEQYFGPGTRLTVT.

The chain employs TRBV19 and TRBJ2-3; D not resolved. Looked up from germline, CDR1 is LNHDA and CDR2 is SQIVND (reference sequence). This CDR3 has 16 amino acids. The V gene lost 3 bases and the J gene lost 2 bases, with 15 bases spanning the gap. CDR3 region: CASSIGWPYTTDTQYF. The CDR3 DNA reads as TGTGCCAGTAGTATCGGGTGGCCTTACACCACAGATACGCAGTATTTT.

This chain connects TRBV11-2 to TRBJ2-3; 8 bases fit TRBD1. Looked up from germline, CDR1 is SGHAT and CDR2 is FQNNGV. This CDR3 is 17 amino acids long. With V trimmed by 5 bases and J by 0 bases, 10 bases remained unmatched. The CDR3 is CASSLGQGGFSTDTQYF. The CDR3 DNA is TGTGCCAGCAGCCTAGGACAGGGCGGGTTTAGCACAGATACGCAGTATTTT.

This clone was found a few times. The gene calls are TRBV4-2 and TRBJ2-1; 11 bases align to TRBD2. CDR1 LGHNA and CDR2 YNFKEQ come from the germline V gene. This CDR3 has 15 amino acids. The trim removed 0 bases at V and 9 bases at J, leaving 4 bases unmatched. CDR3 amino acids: CASSQDSGGAAEQFF. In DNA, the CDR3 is TGTGCCAGCAGCCAAGATAGCGGGGGGGCCGCTGAGCAGTTCTTC.

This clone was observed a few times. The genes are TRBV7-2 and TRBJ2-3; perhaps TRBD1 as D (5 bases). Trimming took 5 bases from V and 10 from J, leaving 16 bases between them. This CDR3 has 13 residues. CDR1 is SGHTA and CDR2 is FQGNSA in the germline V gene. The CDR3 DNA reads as TGTGCCAGCAGCCGTAAGGAAGGGGTTCCGCAGTATTTT. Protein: CASSRKEGVPQYF.

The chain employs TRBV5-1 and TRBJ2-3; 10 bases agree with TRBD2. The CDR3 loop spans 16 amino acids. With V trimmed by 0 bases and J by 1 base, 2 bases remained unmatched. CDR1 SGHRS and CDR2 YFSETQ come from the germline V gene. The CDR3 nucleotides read TGCGCCAGCAGCTTGGTCGGGACTAGCGGCACAGATACGCAGTATTTT. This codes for CASSLVGTSGTDTQYF.

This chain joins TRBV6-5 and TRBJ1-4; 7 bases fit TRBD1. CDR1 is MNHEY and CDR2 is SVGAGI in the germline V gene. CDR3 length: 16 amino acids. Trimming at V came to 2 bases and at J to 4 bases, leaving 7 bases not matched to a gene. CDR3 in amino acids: CASSYEEGADNEKLFF. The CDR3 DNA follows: TGTGCCAGCAGTTACGAAGAGGGGGCCGATAATGAAAAACTGTTTTTT.

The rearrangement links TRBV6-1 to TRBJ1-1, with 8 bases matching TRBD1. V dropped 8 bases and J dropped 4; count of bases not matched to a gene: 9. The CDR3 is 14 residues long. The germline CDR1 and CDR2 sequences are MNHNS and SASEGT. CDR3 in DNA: TGTGCCAGCGGAAAGACAGGGGTCGGCACTGAAGCTTTCTTT. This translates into CASGKTGVGTEAFF.